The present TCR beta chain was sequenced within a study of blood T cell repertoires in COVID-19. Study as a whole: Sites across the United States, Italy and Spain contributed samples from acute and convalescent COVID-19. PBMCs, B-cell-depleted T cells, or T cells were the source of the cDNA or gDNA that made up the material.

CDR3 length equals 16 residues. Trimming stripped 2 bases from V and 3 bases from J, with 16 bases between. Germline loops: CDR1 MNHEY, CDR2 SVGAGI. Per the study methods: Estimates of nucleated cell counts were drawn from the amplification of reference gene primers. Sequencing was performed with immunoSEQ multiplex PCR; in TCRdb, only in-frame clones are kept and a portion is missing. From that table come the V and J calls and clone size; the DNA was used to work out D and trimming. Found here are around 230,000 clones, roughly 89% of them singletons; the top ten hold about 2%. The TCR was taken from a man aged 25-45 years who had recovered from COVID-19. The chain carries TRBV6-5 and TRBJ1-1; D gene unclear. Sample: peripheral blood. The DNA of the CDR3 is TGTGCCAGCAGTTACATCGGGGTCGGGGTGGACACTGAAGCTTTCTTT. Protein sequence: CASSYIGVGVDTEAFF.